A selection of T cell receptor beta chains follows, all from one sample in a study of cytomegalovirus exposure and HLA in healthy donors. Only in-frame clones appear in the TCRdb table, and some are missing; sequencing was by immunoSEQ multiplex PCR. The sample comprises 150,000 to 200,000 clones, around 75% of which are singletons, and about 1.9% rests with the top ten. The source material was PBMCs. These receptors were collected from a human donor in good health. The CDR3 runs from the conserved cysteine through the conserved F or W. D genes are given only for firm matches. Clone size, where shown, is once, few, many, or a class for clones that have expanded.

.,TRBJ1-1,TRBV7-2,.,TGTGCCAGCAGCGTCCACCCGCTGGGGCGCAGCTTGAACACTGAAGCTTTCTTT,CASSVHPLGRSLNTEAFF
.,TRBJ2-7,TRBV27,.,TGTGCCAGCAGTTTATTGGCAGGTACCCACTACGAGCAGTACTTC,CASSLLAGTHYEQYF
few,TRBJ2-7,TRBV6-5,.,TGTGCCAGCAGTCGCACGGGGTCCTCCTCCTACGAGCAGTACTTC,CASSRTGSSSYEQYF
.,TRBJ2-6,TRBV4-1,TRBD2,TGCGCCAGCAGCCTCGGGGGGGCCCCCGGGGCCAACGTCCTGACTTTC,CASSLGGAPGANVLTF
.,TRBJ1-2,TRBV28,TRBD1,TGTGCCAGCAGCACCAGACAGGGTACCCCTTTTGGCTATGGCTACACCTTC,CASSTRQGTPFGYGYTF
few,TRBJ1-6,TRBV7-6,.,TGTGCCAGCAGCTTAGCAGGGGATAATTCACCCCTCCACTTT,CASSLAGDNSPLHF
.,TRBJ1-2,TRBV7-9,.,TGTGCCAGCAGCACTAGCCTGGGGGGCTATGGCTACACCTTC,CASSTSLGGYGYTF
.,TRBJ2-7,TRBV4-1,TRBD2,TGCGCCAGCAGCCGAGAGGATTTCTTTTTACACGGGGGGGCGGCCGAGCAGTACTTC,CASSREDFFLHGGAAEQYF
once,TRBJ2-7,TRBV7-9,TRBD1,TGTGCCAGCAGCCCCGGGACAGGCTCCTACGAGCAGTACTTC,CASSPGTGSYEQYF
.,TRBJ2-2,TRBV29-1,TRBD2,TGCAGCGTGGAGAGGACTAGCGGGGGCACCGGGGAGCTGTTTTTT,CSVERTSGGTGELFF
.,TRBJ2-5,TRBV7-2,TRBD1,TGTGCCAGCAGCTTAGCTCCGCAGGGGGCGCAGGAGACCCAGTACTTC,CASSLAPQGAQETQYF